One sample yielded the 5 T cell receptor beta chains listed below, sequenced in a study of OX40 agonist ivuxolimab in advanced cancers. Here immunoSEQ multiplex PCR was the method, and the copy in TCRdb shows in-frame clones only, minus some. Here the sample spans 100,000 or so clones, around 95% being singletons. The sequenced sample was CD4+ or CD8+ T cells sorted from blood, obtained in a trial of the OX40 agonist ivuxolimab. The receptors shown here come from an adult with an advanced solid tumor such as melanoma, head and neck, liver or kidney cancer.

This CDR3 reads CASHLTHAYF. Written as DNA, the CDR3 is TGTGCCAGCCATTTAACCCATGCGTACTTC. The chain combines TRBV2 with TRBJ2-7, with unresolved D. Germline values: CDR1 SNHLY, CDR2 FYNNEI. Trimming cost V 8 bases and J 12 bases, with 14 bases left between them. The CDR3 loop spans 10 amino acids.

This chain joins TRBV7-9 and TRBJ2-7; D is uncertain. The CDR3 is 12 amino acids. Trimming left V 2 bases short and J 2 bases short, with 4 bases between. Germline CDR1 SEHNR, CDR2 FQNEAQ (reference sequence). The CDR3: CASSLSPYEQYF. Here the CDR3 DNA reads TGTGCCAGCAGCTTATCCCCCTACGAGCAGTACTTC.

This chain connects TRBV27 to TRBJ2-7; 7 bases are shared with TRBD1. The trim removed 7 bases at V and 5 bases at J, leaving 14 bases unmatched. The CDR3 spans 15 residues. Germline CDR1 and CDR2: MNHEY and SMNVEV (reference sequence). CDR3 nucleotide sequence: TGTGCCAGCACGTATAACCGGGACAGCTTTCACGAGCAGTACTTC. Protein sequence: CASTYNRDSFHEQYF.

The V call is TRBV19, the J call TRBJ1-2; 10 nucleotides agree with TRBD1. The CDR3 runs 16 residues. Germline V gives CDR1 LNHDA, CDR2 SQIVND (reference sequence). Losses at the gene ends were 6 bases for V and 1 base for J; bases not matched to a gene: 8. The chain's CDR3 is CASRGDRGLFNYGYTF. For the CDR3, the DNA is TGTGCCAGTAGGGGGGACAGGGGCCTTTTTAACTATGGCTACACCTTC.

The V and J genes are TRBV9 and TRBJ1-1; possibly TRBD1 for D (6 bases). This CDR3 region has 13 residues. With 7 bases removed from V and 2 bases from J, the gap between germline ends came to 12 bases. Germline V gives CDR1 SGDLS, CDR2 YYNGEE. CDR3 bases: TGTGCCAGCTCACAGGGAGGTAACACTGAAGCTTTCTTT. Its translation is CASSQGGNTEAFF. The entire variable domain, with the rest obtained from reference TRBV9 and TRBJ1-1, is as follows: DSGVTQTPKHLITATGQRVTLRCSPRSGDLSVYWYQQSLDQGLQFLIQYYNGEERAKGNILERFSAQQFPDLHSELNLSSLELGDSALYFCASSQGGNTEAFFGQGTRLTVV.